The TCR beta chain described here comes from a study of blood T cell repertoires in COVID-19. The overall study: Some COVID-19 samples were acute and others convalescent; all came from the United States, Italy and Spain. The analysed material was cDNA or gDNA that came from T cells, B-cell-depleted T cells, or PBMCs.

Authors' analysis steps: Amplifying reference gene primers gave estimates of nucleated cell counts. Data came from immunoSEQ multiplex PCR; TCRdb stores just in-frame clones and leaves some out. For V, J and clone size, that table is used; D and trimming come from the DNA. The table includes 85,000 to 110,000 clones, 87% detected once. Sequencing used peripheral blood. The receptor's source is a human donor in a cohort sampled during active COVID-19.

The CDR3 region is CASSHLAGGVYNEQFF. The CDR3 DNA reads as TGTGCCAGCAGCCACTTAGCGGGAGGGGTCTACAATGAGCAGTTCTTC. The chain is built from TRBV3-1 (or the pseudogene TRBV3-2) and TRBJ2-1; 11 nucleotides match TRBD2. The CDR3 sequence is 16 residues long. The germline V gene has CDR1 LGHDT and CDR2 YNNKEL (reference sequence). V lost 3 bases and J lost 3; bases outside the gene matches: 4.